The sequence of this TCR beta chain was determined in a study of response to subunit inactivated influenza vaccine. Study-wide results and caveats: The authors offered the suggestion that each seasonal influenza vaccination recruits few new T cells.

Remarks on this clonotype: Its antigen remains unidentified.

Each CDR3 protein gets one entry after TCRdb re-called the RT-PCR reads with MiXCR. The sample consists of approximately 310,000 distinct CDR3 sequences, roughly a fifth of them appearing once. Germline V CDR1 and CDR2: MGHRA, YSYEKL. V dropped 0 bases and J dropped 7 bases, with 21 bases sitting between them. The CDR3 totals 17 residues. The chain links TRBV4-1 to TRBJ1-2; D ambiguous. The sample consisted of PBMCs from blood, taken approximately 22 months after vaccination. The TCR comes from a man aged 50 to 69 who received an inactivated influenza vaccine. CDR3 sequence: CASSQDGKGPRRSGYTF. CDR3 DNA sequence: TGCGCCAGCAGCCAAGATGGTAAGGGTCCGCGGAGGAGTGGCTACACCTTC.